This T cell receptor beta chain was identified during a study of OX40 agonist ivuxolimab in advanced cancers. The overall study: All patients had ivuxolimab intravenously every 2 weeks at 0.01 to 10 mg/kg.

Sequencing used immunoSEQ multiplex PCR; TCRdb keeps in-frame clones, though not all of them. The top ten hold 0.76% of the sample, which has 60,000 to 90,000 clones, around 82% seen once. Between the trimmed V and J ends, which lost 5 bases and 8 bases, there was a span of 10 bases. Germline V lookup: CDR1 SGHTS, CDR2 YDEGEE. The CDR3 extends over 11 amino acids. Note on this clone: Its cognate antigen is unknown.

Findings and limits, study-wide: CD4+ and CD8+ blood T cells expanded clonally by week 6 at 0.1 to 3.0 mg/kg. Low levels of normalized T-cell clonal expansion also appeared in some nonresponders.

The source is an adult with an advanced solid tumor such as melanoma, head and neck, liver or kidney cancer. The chain has TRBV5-8 and TRBJ2-5; no clear D. The material sequenced was CD4+ or CD8+ T cells sorted from blood, taken in a trial of the OX40 agonist ivuxolimab. The CDR3 sequence is CASSLSRTQYF. CDR3 nucleotides: TGTGCCAGCAGTCTCTCGAGAACCCAGTACTTC. The whole variable domain, filled in from reference TRBV5-8 and TRBJ2-5, reads EAGVTQSPTHLIKTRGQQATLRCSPISGHTSVYWYQQALGLGLQFLLWYDEGEERNRGNFPPRFSGRQFPNYSSELNVNALELEDSALYLCASSLSRTQYFGPGTRLLVL.